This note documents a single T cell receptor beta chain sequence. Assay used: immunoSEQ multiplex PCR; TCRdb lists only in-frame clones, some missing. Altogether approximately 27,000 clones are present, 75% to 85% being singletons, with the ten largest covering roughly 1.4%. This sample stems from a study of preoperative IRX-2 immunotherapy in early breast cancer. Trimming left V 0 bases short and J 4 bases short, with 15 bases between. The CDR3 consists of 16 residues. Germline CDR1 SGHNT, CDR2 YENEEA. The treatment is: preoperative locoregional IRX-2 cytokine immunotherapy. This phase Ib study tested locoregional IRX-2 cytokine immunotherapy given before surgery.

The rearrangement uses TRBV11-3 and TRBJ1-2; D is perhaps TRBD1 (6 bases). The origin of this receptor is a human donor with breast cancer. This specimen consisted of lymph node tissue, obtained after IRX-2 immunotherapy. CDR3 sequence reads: CASSLDGSGVRYGYTF. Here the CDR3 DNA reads TGTGCCAGCAGCTTAGACGGATCAGGGGTTCGCTATGGCTACACCTTC.